This T cell receptor beta chain was sequenced for a study of CXCR3-negative and CXCR3-positive naive CD8 T cells. Carrying UMI labels, the TRB cDNA libraries were prepared through 5' RACE. TCRdb re-analyzed the 5' RACE reads; it lists each CDR3 protein once, without DNA. This table lists around 40,000 distinct CDR3 sequences. From germline, CDR1 is SEHNR and CDR2 FQNEAQ (reference sequence). The CDR3 has 17 residues. Material: naive CXCR3- CD8+ T cells from blood. Subset indicated: CD45RO-CCR7+CD27+CD95- naive CD8+ T cells lacking CXCR3 (TNR3-). The clonotype originates from a human donor in good health. Some clones in this sample may be carry-over from other donors' samples. The V gene is TRBV7-9, the J gene TRBJ2-7; TCRdb's D call, TRBD2, is unchecked because there is no DNA. The CDR3 loop reads CASSLAGLAGYSYEQYF.